This T cell receptor (beta chain) emerged from a study of T cells in Graves' hyperthyroidism and ophthalmopathy. Study in general: Upon initial diagnosis and before any treatment, peripheral blood was collected. Whole-study results and caveats: Appearing also in blood were most of the thyroid clonotypes expanded above 0.001.

Concerning this clonotype: Its specificity is unknown.

TCR beta CDR3 sequences were amplified from RNA transcripts. The HTBI set primed first-round TCR CDR3 RT-PCR. TCRdb redid the calling of the multiplex PCR reads with MiXCR, one entry per CDR3 protein. The data show 500,000 or so distinct CDR3 sequences, 17% seen once. Germline V gives CDR1 MDHEN, CDR2 SYDVKM. CDR3 length equals 15 residues. V lost 5 bases and J lost 6, with 16 bases in between. The sequenced sample consisted of blood. The rearrangement links TRBV28 to TRBJ1-4; no reliable D call. The source of this sequence is a woman between 18 and 30 years old with Graves' ophthalmopathy. The DNA of the CDR3 is TGTGCCAGCAGTCCAGCGGGATCTCTTGATGAAAAACTGTTTTTT. This translates into CASSPAGSLDEKLFF.